The 26 T cell receptor beta chains given below trace back to one sample, sequenced in a study of graft-versus-host responses after intestinal transplantation listed by TCRdb under 2021. These receptors have no known antigen. The time point label of this sample denotes: cells obtained before transplantation from donor or recipient. Library prep was done by the immunoSEQ multiplex PCR assay. This is the immuneACCESS table as TCRdb keeps it, with only in-frame sequences that have V and J called. A part of the clones is gone; compared with another copy, unresolved V genes explain less than half, and the rest is unexplained. In all, the sample holds about 120,000 clones, and approximately 90% of those were seen once. Clones ranked in the top ten supply over 0.15% of the sample. The specimen comprised unstimulated CD4+ T cells sorted from spleen or lymph node cells, sampled before intestinal transplant. These receptors all come from a human donor who received an intestinal transplant.

The J gene is TRBJ2-6, the V gene TRBV25-1; 8 bases match TRBD1. The CDR3 is made up of 16 amino acids. CDR1 is MGHDK, CDR2 SYGVNS, per germline. Trimming cost V 1 base and J 2 bases; bases outside gene matches: 1. CDR3 in amino acids: CASSESRGPGANVLTF. DNA of the CDR3: TGTGCCAGCAGTGAATCCAGGGGGCCTGGGGCCAACGTCCTGACTTTC.

The chain uses TRBV5-5 and TRBJ1-1; TRBD1 might be the D (5 bases). Germline V gene data show CDR1 as SGHKS and CDR2 as YYEKEE (reference sequence). V was trimmed by 0 bases and J by 2 bases, leaving 8 bases between them. The CDR3 has 14 amino acids. The CDR3 DNA follows: TGTGCCAGCAGCTTGGCCAGGGCCAACACTGAAGCTTTCTTT. Its translation is CASSLARANTEAFF. The variable domain in full, completed from reference TRBV5-5 and TRBJ1-1, reads DAGVTQSPTHLIKTRGQQVTLRCSPISGHKSVSWYQQVLGQGPQFIFQYYEKEERGRGNFPDRFSARQFPNYSSELNVNALLLGDSALYLCASSLARANTEAFFGQGTRLTVV.

This chain uses TRBV9 with TRBJ2-7, with TRBD1 matching 9 bases. Losses at the gene ends were 2 bases for V and 2 bases for J; bases not matched to a gene: 5. Germline values: CDR1 SGDLS, CDR2 YYNGEE. The CDR3 is made up of 15 amino acids. CDR3 in DNA: TGTGCCAGCAGCGTCCAGACAGGGGGACCCTACGAGCAGTACTTC. It is translated as CASSVQTGGPYEQYF.

The chain joins TRBV5-4 to TRBJ2-1; D is possibly TRBD2 (5 bases). CDR3 size: 16 residues. CDR1 is SGHNT and CDR2 is YYREEE in the germline V gene (reference sequence). Trimming cost V 0 bases and J 1 base, with 11 bases left between them. This CDR3 is CASSLGRVPSYNEQFF. DNA of the CDR3: TGTGCCAGCAGCTTGGGGCGGGTCCCTTCCTACAATGAGCAGTTCTTC.

The chain links TRBV5-1 to TRBJ2-7, with 7 positions matching TRBD1. The V gene's germline CDR1 is SGHRS and CDR2 YFSETQ. V shed 3 bases, J shed 3 bases, and the junction held 12 bases outside the gene matches. The CDR3 extends over 16 amino acids. The chain's CDR3 is CASSSTTGTAFYEQYF. The CDR3 region has the DNA TGCGCCAGCAGCTCAACTACCGGGACAGCTTTCTACGAGCAGTACTTC.

The genes are TRBV18 and TRBJ2-5; 7 bases line up with TRBD1. J was trimmed by 3 bases and V by 6 bases; bases with no gene match: 4. From germline, CDR1 is KGHSH and CDR2 LQKENI. This CDR3 is built from 13 residues. The CDR3 loop is CASSEDREETQYF. The CDR3 DNA reads TGTGCCAGCTCGGAAGACAGGGAAGAGACCCAGTACTTC. The variable domain in full, completed from reference TRBV18 and TRBJ2-5, reads NAGVMQNPRHLVRRRGQEARLRCSPMKGHSHVYWYRQLPEEGLKFMVYLQKENIIDESGMPKERFSAEFPKEGPSILRIQQVVRGDSAAYFCASSEDREETQYFGPGTRLLVL.

The rearrangement links TRBV5-1 to TRBJ1-2; TRBD1 matches 9 bases. Germline CDR1 and CDR2: SGHRS and YFSETQ. After removal of 1 base from V and 8 bases from J, the junction contained 9 bases not matched to a gene. There are 15 residues in the CDR3. The CDR3 DNA is TGCGCCAGCAGCTTGCGGGGACAGGGCATTGGGGGCTACACCTTC. Translation gives CASSLRGQGIGGYTF.

The chain recombines TRBV28 with TRBJ2-5; D might be TRBD2 (5 bases). V lost 7 bases and J lost 2, with 11 bases in between. CDR3 length equals 13 residues. Looked up from germline, CDR1 is MDHEN and CDR2 is SYDVKM. The CDR3 protein is CASKASGQETQYF. The CDR3 DNA reads TGTGCCAGCAAGGCCAGCGGTCAAGAGACCCAGTACTTC.

The rearrangement uses TRBV28 and TRBJ2-4, with 7 bases matching TRBD1. CDR1 is MDHEN and CDR2 is SYDVKM in the germline V gene. The CDR3 contains 16 residues. V trimming: 7 bases; J trimming: 9 bases; junction bases outside the gene matches: 18. CDR3 region: CASTVLAGGPPGIQYF. In DNA, the CDR3 is TGTGCCAGCACCGTCCTGGCAGGGGGACCACCGGGCATTCAGTACTTC.

The rearrangement uses TRBV6-1 and TRBJ1-5; a possible D gene is TRBD1 (6 bases). This CDR3 comprises 13 residues. Trimming pared 6 bases from V and 5 bases from J, leaving 11 bases between. In germline, CDR1 is MNHNS, CDR2 SASEGT. The CDR3 reads CASSTGYYQPQHF. Here the CDR3 DNA reads TGTGCCAGCAGCACAGGGTACTATCAGCCCCAGCATTTT.

The chain joins TRBV28 to TRBJ1-5; D is possibly TRBD1 (5 bases). The germline V gene has CDR1 MDHEN and CDR2 SYDVKM. Trimming removed 5 bases at V and 4 bases at J, with 12 bases between. The CDR3 length is 14 residues. CDR3 DNA: TGTGCCAGCAGTGGTGGGGCAGAGAATCAGCCCCAGCATTTT. It specifies CASSGGAENQPQHF.

The genes are TRBV27 and TRBJ2-1; 12 bases line up with TRBD2. J was trimmed by 6 bases and V by 6 bases; bases with no gene match: 3. The CDR3 has 14 amino acids. The V gene's germline CDR1 is MNHEY and CDR2 SMNVEV (reference sequence). The CDR3 loop reads CASRPSGGANEQFF. The DNA for the CDR3 is TGTGCCAGCAGGCCTAGCGGGGGGGCCAATGAGCAGTTCTTC.

The chain links TRBV6-6 to TRBJ2-1, with 9 bases identical to TRBD2. CDR3 size: 15 residues. Germline assignment: CDR1 MNHNY and CDR2 SVGAGI (reference sequence). Losses at the gene ends were 6 bases for V and 2 bases for J; bases not matched to a gene: 5. This chain's CDR3 is CASSALAGTYNEQFF. In nucleotides, the CDR3 is TGTGCCAGCAGCGCCCTAGCGGGGACCTACAATGAGCAGTTCTTC.

This clone was picked up one time. V usage is TRBV9 and J usage is TRBJ2-3; 10 bases fit TRBD1. V trimming: 7 bases; J trimming: 4 bases; junction bases outside the gene matches: 6. The CDR3 length is 14 residues. Germline V gene lookup returns CDR1 SGDLS and CDR2 YYNGEE. CDR3 amino acids: CASQTGGSADTQYF. The CDR3 DNA follows: TGTGCCAGCCAGACAGGGGGCTCTGCAGATACGCAGTATTTT.

This chain uses TRBV6-5 with TRBJ1-1, with D uncertain. Trimming shortened V by 7 bases and J by 5 bases, and 14 bases separated the two germline ends. From germline, CDR1 is MNHEY and CDR2 SVGAGI. CDR3 length equals 13 residues. CDR3 coding DNA: TGTGCCAGCAAACCCTTGACGGGGACTGAAGCTTTCTTT. Residues: CASKPLTGTEAFF.

The chain has TRBV2 and TRBJ2-1; possibly TRBD1 for D (5 bases). The CDR3 extends over 14 amino acids. Germline assignment: CDR1 SNHLY and CDR2 FYNNEI. V lost 5 bases and J 4 bases, leaving 12 bases between the germline ends. CDR3: CASSRRGPYNEQFF. CDR3 DNA: TGTGCCAGCAGTCGTAGGGGCCCTTACAATGAGCAGTTCTTC.

The J gene is TRBJ2-1, the V gene TRBV19; D gene uncertain. Germline V gene sequence: CDR1 LNHDA, CDR2 SQIVND (reference sequence). The CDR3 has 16 amino acids. V lost 3 bases and J lost 0, with 12 bases in between. For the CDR3, the DNA is TGTGCCAGTAGTATCCTCATCTTTAGCTCCTACAATGAGCAGTTCTTC. The encoded protein is CASSILIFSSYNEQFF.

Comments on this clone: This sample includes further DNA sequences coding for the same CDR3. V usage is TRBV29-1 and J usage is TRBJ1-1; D is unresolved. The germline V and J ends were trimmed by 3 bases and 5 bases, with 7 bases remaining between them. The CDR3 extends over 11 amino acids. CDR1 and CDR2 (germline): SQVTM, ANQGSEA. In nucleotides, the CDR3 is TGCAGCGTTGATCGGGGAACTGAAGCTTTCTTT. It encodes CSVDRGTEAFF. The whole variable domain, filled in from reference TRBV29-1 and TRBJ1-1, reads SAVISQKPSRDICQRGTSLTIQCQVDSQVTMMFWYRQQPGQSLTLIATANQGSEATYESGFVIDKFPISRPNLTFSTLTVSNMSPEDSSIYLCSVDRGTEAFFGQGTRLTVV.

The gene calls are TRBV2 and TRBJ2-3; 8 bases line up with TRBD1. CDR3 length: 14 residues. V lost 6 bases, J lost 6 bases, and 8 bases stayed unmatched. CDR1 is SNHLY and CDR2 is FYNNEI in the germline V gene. Here the CDR3 reads CASREDRVRDTQYF. The CDR3 coding sequence is TGTGCCAGCAGGGAGGACAGGGTGCGGGATACGCAGTATTTT.

J is TRBJ1-4 and V is TRBV6-1; no reliable D call. This CDR3 is 14 amino acids long. The V end was cut by 4 bases, the J end by 6 bases, with 12 bases between. Per the germline V gene, CDR1 is MNHNS and CDR2 is SASEGT. The CDR3 reads CASSGGRQDEKLFF. The CDR3 DNA follows: TGTGCCAGCAGTGGCGGCCGGCAAGATGAAAAACTGTTTTTT.

This clone came up once. This rearrangement joins TRBV9 to TRBJ2-5; TRBD2 is a possible D gene (6 bases). The V gene's germline CDR1 is SGDLS and CDR2 YYNGEE. The V end was cut by 4 bases, the J end by 1 base, with 14 bases between. There are 15 residues in the CDR3. The CDR3 spells CASSSLGGPQETQYF. In DNA form, the CDR3 reads TGTGCCAGCAGCTCTCTCGGAGGGCCCCAAGAGACCCAGTACTTC.

The V call is TRBV10-2, the J call TRBJ2-5; 7 nucleotides align to TRBD1. Germline V gives CDR1 WSHSY, CDR2 SAAADI. V gave up 0 bases and J gave up 5 bases; unmatched junction bases: 0. This CDR3 region has 13 residues. This chain's CDR3 is CASSESGQETQYF. Here the CDR3 DNA reads TGCGCCAGCAGTGAGTCGGGACAGGAGACCCAGTACTTC.

The chain combines TRBV10-2 with TRBJ2-2; 14 nucleotides match TRBD2. This CDR3 comprises 19 residues. Trimming at V came to 4 bases and at J to 4 bases, leaving 11 bases not matched to a gene. The germline V gene has CDR1 WSHSY and CDR2 SAAADI. The DNA for the CDR3 is TGCGCCAGCAGTGGAGCAAGCGGGACTAGCGGGGGAATCACCGGGGAGCTGTTTTTT. This encodes CASSGASGTSGGITGELFF.

V is TRBV6-6 and J is TRBJ2-7, with 10 nucleotides matching TRBD2. Trimming at V came to 6 bases and at J to 6 bases, leaving 8 bases not matched to a gene. Germline V gene sequence: CDR1 MNHNY, CDR2 SVGAGI (reference sequence). The CDR3 has 14 residues. CDR3 bases: TGTGCCAGCAGCACAGCGGGGGGGTCGGGCGAGCAGTACTTC. Translation: CASSTAGGSGEQYF.

Here the CDR3 reads CASSSRDRSYNEQFF. The CDR3 DNA is TGTGCCAGCTCATCAAGGGACAGAAGCTACAATGAGCAGTTCTTC. The gene calls are TRBV18 and TRBJ2-1; 7 bases map to TRBD1. The V gene's germline CDR1 is KGHSH and CDR2 LQKENI. There are 15 residues in the CDR3. The J segment lost 3 bases and the V segment lost 5 bases, leaving 7 bases of the junction unmatched.

The rearrangement links TRBV7-6 to TRBJ2-2; 11 bases map to TRBD2. With 10 bases clipped from V and 6 bases from J, the junction kept 7 bases outside the gene matches. This CDR3 is built from 14 residues. The germline V gene has CDR1 SGHVS and CDR2 FNYEAQ. DNA for the CDR3: TGTGCCACTTCCGGGACTAGCGGCTCCGGGGAGCTGTTTTTT. Translated: CATSGTSGSGELFF.